This T cell receptor beta chain derives from a study of cytomegalovirus exposure and HLA in healthy donors. Whole-study findings and limits: Upon later analysis, TCR association rates were observed to vary by HLA locus, being highest for DRB1 and lowest for HLA-C.

Trimming cost V 6 bases and J 4 bases; bases outside gene matches: 9. This CDR3 contains 15 residues. Per germline, CDR1 MDHEN and CDR2 SYDVKM. This clone was detected only a few times. Antigen: not known. Different DNA sequences within this sample yield the same CDR3. With 60 Vbeta and 13 Jbeta primers, the PCR was carried out. Assay: immunoSEQ multiplex PCR; the TCRdb copy retains only in-frame clones and omits some. The sample consists of tens of thousands of clones, approximately 74% of them appearing once. The chain joins TRBV28 to TRBJ2-7; 10 bases are a match to TRBD1. Input material: PBMCs. This TCR came from a man aged 30 to 45 in good health and CMV-seronegative. The CDR3 spells CASSLPGQGSYEQYF. DNA for the CDR3: TGTGCCAGCAGCCTACCGGGACAGGGGTCATACGAGCAGTACTTC. Drawing the rest from reference TRBV28 and TRBJ2-7, the complete variable domain is DVKVTQSSRYLVKRTGEKVFLECVQDMDHENMFWYRQDPGLGLRLIYFSYDVKMKEKGDIPEGYSVSREKKERFSLILESASTNQTSMYLCASSLPGQGSYEQYFGPGTRLTVT.